This entry features one TCR beta chain sequence. V was clipped by 4 bases and J by 3 bases, with 10 bases between them. In germline, CDR1 is ENHRY, CDR2 SYGVKD. The CDR3 totals 13 residues. Data came from immunoSEQ multiplex PCR; TCRdb stores just in-frame clones and leaves some out. The table lists around 77,000 clones, more than 70% of them singletons. This record belongs to a study of cytotoxic CD8 clonotypes in ibrutinib-treated CLL. The sequences come from PBMCs, collected at disease progression, from a patient treated with ibrutinib. This receptor was identified in a human donor with chronic lymphocytic leukemia. The chain combines TRBV10-3 with TRBJ2-7; unclear D gene. The DNA of the CDR3 is TGTGCCATCAGTGGGTACCCGGGCTACGAGCAGTACTTC. This encodes CAISGYPGYEQYF.